The rows below give T cell receptor beta chains drawn from one sample of a study of T cells after yellow fever vaccination. TCRdb used MiXCR to reprocess the 5' RACE reads, holding one entry per CDR3 protein. Among 350,000 or so distinct CDR3 sequences, roughly 8.3% were seen once, and the ten largest hold 17%. The sample here was PBMCs, taken about 41 days after the first yellow fever vaccination. All receptors come from a man between 18 and 29 years old who received the YFV17D yellow fever vaccine. Each CDR3 is given with its conserved first and last residue. Each record gives: V gene, clone size, J gene, D gene, CDR3 DNA, CDR3 protein. The D gene is left open where the match is weak. The size field is filled for only some rows; it gives once, few, many or a size class.

V: TRBV19; size: few; J: TRBJ1-5; D: NA; DNA: TGTGCCAGTAGTAATGTGGCAGGGTACCAGCATTTT; CDR3: CASSNVAGYQHF
V: TRBV6-1; size: few; J: TRBJ1-1; D: NA; DNA: TGTGCCAGCAGTAGAAGGGGGGATGAAGCTTTCTTT; CDR3: CASSRRGDEAFF
V: TRBV27; size: NA; J: TRBJ1-6; D: NA; DNA: TGTGCCAGCAGCACCTTTCAGGGCGCATATAATTCACCCCTCCACTTT; CDR3: CASSTFQGAYNSPLHF
V: TRBV25-1; size: many; J: TRBJ1-2; D: NA; DNA: TGTGCCAGCAGAGGAACAGGGTCAGACTATGGCTACACCTTC; CDR3: CASRGTGSDYGYTF
V: TRBV4-3; size: NA; J: TRBJ2-3; D: NA; DNA: TGCGCCAGCAGCCCGGGGGTCCAGGGCAAGGATACGAAGTATTTT; CDR3: CASSPGVQGKDTKYF
V: TRBV7-9; size: many; J: TRBJ1-4; D: NA; DNA: TGTGCCAGCAGCTTAGAAAGGAGGTCTAATGAAAAACTGTTTTTT; CDR3: CASSLERRSNEKLFF
V: TRBV20-1; size: few; J: TRBJ1-1; D: TRBD1; DNA: TGCAGTGCTAATCCAGGGGGTATATCCACTGAAGCTTTCTTT; CDR3: CSANPGGISTEAFF
V: TRBV9; size: NA; J: TRBJ2-5; D: NA; DNA: TGTGCCAGCAGCGTAGAAGCGTACCAAGAGACCCAGTACTTC; CDR3: CASSVEAYQETQYF
V: TRBV5-1; size: NA; J: TRBJ1-3; D: NA; DNA: TGCGCCAGCAGTCCGCAGGGCTTCTCTGGAAACACCATATATTTT; CDR3: CASSPQGFSGNTIYF
V: TRBV7-2; size: many; J: TRBJ2-7; D: NA; DNA: TGTGCCAGCAGCTTTGCGGGACAGCCCGTCTTC; CDR3: CASSFAGQPVF
V: TRBV4-1; size: few; J: TRBJ1-3; D: TRBD1; DNA: TGCGCCAGCAGTCGAACGCCGGGACAGGCAGCGTCTGGAAACACCATATATTTT; CDR3: CASSRTPGQAASGNTIYF
V: TRBV19; size: many; J: TRBJ1-5; D: NA; DNA: TGTGCCAGTAGTATTGGCCCGCGGAATCAGCCCCAGCATTTT; CDR3: CASSIGPRNQPQHF
V: TRBV5-6; size: few; J: TRBJ2-1; D: NA; DNA: TGTGCCAGCAGCCCCCTGTTGGGGGCGAGTCGTAATGAGCAGTTCTTC; CDR3: CASSPLLGASRNEQFF
V: TRBV4-3; size: NA; J: TRBJ2-5; D: NA; DNA: TGCGCCAGCAGCCAAGGTTTGGGGGCTCTGCAAGAGACCCAGTACTTC; CDR3: CASSQGLGALQETQYF
V: TRBV7-9; size: few; J: TRBJ2-7; D: TRBD2; DNA: TGTGCCAGCAGCGTTCAAGCGGGGTCCTACGAGCAGTACTTC; CDR3: CASSVQAGSYEQYF
V: TRBV21-1; size: NA; J: TRBJ1-5; D: NA; DNA: TGTGCCAGCAGTTTAAGGGGGGGCGCCTACAATCAGCCCCAGCATTTT; CDR3: CASSLRGGAYNQPQHF
V: TRBV18; size: few; J: TRBJ2-5; D: NA; DNA: TGTGCCAGCTCACCAAGCGGGACAATTCTTGGGACCCAGTACTTC; CDR3: CASSPSGTILGTQYF
V: TRBV7-2; size: NA; J: TRBJ1-1; D: NA; DNA: TGTGCCAGCAGCTTGGGTAGGGGGGCGGAAGCTTTCTTT; CDR3: CASSLGRGAEAFF
V: TRBV6-5; size: few; J: TRBJ1-6; D: TRBD1; DNA: TGTGCCAGCAGTTACGCCGGGACAGGGGATTCACCCCTCCACTTT; CDR3: CASSYAGTGDSPLHF
V: TRBV29-1; size: few; J: TRBJ2-1; D: NA; DNA: TGCAGCGTTGAAGGACAGACCTACAATGAGCAGTTCTTC; CDR3: CSVEGQTYNEQFF
V: TRBV9; size: NA; J: TRBJ1-5; D: NA; DNA: TGTGCCAGCAGCGCCGGTACCTTCGTGACGGGTTTGGAGCCCCAGCATTTT; CDR3: CASSAGTFVTGLEPQHF
V: TRBV4-2; size: NA; J: TRBJ2-2; D: NA; DNA: TGTGCCAGCAGCCAAGAATATTGGGTCACCGGGGAGCTGTTTTTT; CDR3: CASSQEYWVTGELFF
V: TRBV7-3; size: NA; J: TRBJ2-3; D: NA; DNA: TGTGCCAGCAGCTCCGACGATACGCAGTATTTT; CDR3: CASSSDDTQYF
V: TRBV9; size: NA; J: TRBJ1-1; D: NA; DNA: TGTGCCAGCAGCGTAGCACAGGGTTTTTGGGATCGATACAAAGCTTTCTTT; CDR3: CASSVAQGFWDRYKAFF